The 2 T cell receptor beta chains below were found in one sample sequenced in a study of blood T cell repertoires in COVID-19. The method was immunoSEQ multiplex PCR; TCRdb's version includes in-frame clones alone and lacks a portion of them. The sample has more than 75,000 clones; about 86% are singletons. Sequenced material: peripheral blood. All receptors come from a woman older than 75 with acute or convalescent COVID-19.

For the CDR3, the DNA is TGTGCCAGCAGTGGAACAGGGGGGAATTCACCCCTCCACTTT. It codes for CASSGTGGNSPLHF. The chain has TRBV2 and TRBJ1-6; 8 positions match TRBD1. CDR1 is SNHLY and CDR2 is FYNNEI in the germline V gene. The CDR3 totals 14 residues. Unmatched junction bases numbered 3, after V lost 4 bases and J lost 7 bases.

The J gene is TRBJ2-6, the V gene TRBV6-1; tentative D call: TRBD1 (6 bases). The ends were cut back, 4 bases at V and 3 bases at J, with 13 bases in the middle. The CDR3 is 16 residues long. Germline CDR1 reads MNHNS; CDR2 reads SASEGT. The CDR3 bases are TGTGCCAGCAGTGCACAGGGTTGGGATGGGGCCAACGTCCTGACTTTC. It yields the protein CASSAQGWDGANVLTF.